This note documents a single T cell receptor beta chain sequence. Its antigen specificity is not known. It has no much larger one-base neighbor in the sample; base qualities were not kept. This entry comes from a study of T-cell memory formation after mild COVID-19 (dated by TCRdb to about 2021). Concerning the study at large: Most TCR sequence clusters were specific to one of the two donors. The cohort was made up of two young adult volunteers, one female and one male, who were previously healthy. In a couple of donors, T-cell clones that expanded and contracted after mild COVID-19 were tracked by sequencing TCRalpha and TCRbeta repertoires over time.

Ficoll-Paque density gradient centrifugation was used to isolate PBMCs. The listed sequencing device is Illumina NovaSeq 6000. Using 5'RACE with constant-segment primers, TCRalpha and TCRbeta cDNA libraries were constructed, with sample barcodes and unique molecular identifiers added in the process. Trizol reagent was used to extract RNA from every sample. Amplification of the libraries took two PCR steps, and the second step added a second sample barcode plus Illumina TruSeq adapters. Libraries were sequenced on an Illumina NovaSeq with 2 x 150 bp paired-end reads. The authors' pipeline ran thus. The reads were demultiplexed and collapsed into UMI-guided consensus sequences using migec v1.2.7. Using mixcr v2.1.11, UMI consensuses were aligned to TRA and TRB V and J templates and then assembled into clonotypes. Expanded or contracted clonotypes were those called significant by both edgeR and NoisET, with noise models trained on biological replicates. For edgeR calls, the thresholds were a false discovery rate-adjusted p below 0.01 and a log2 fold-change of 1. PCA with hierarchical clustering of max-normalized trajectories of the 1000 most abundant clonotypes was used as exploratory dynamics analysis. The CD4 or CD8 phenotype of responding clones was assigned using the separately sequenced CD4+ and CD8+ repertoires. The public reads were quality trimmed at Q25 with fastp and then assembled into clones with MiXCR by TCRdb, keeping productive beta chains. Rows with a matching CDR3 protein are joined into one entry that keeps the most common DNA and genes. The V and J calls were not made by the authors but by TCRdb's processing. Here the sample has some 70,000 distinct CDR3 sequences; around 17% occur a single time. The top ten clones comprise 30% to 35% of the sample.

Deletion took 0 bases off V and 4 bases off J, with a span of 7 bases between the germline ends. The CDR3 runs 12 amino acids, cysteine and phenylalanine included. The only DNA kept is the CDR3, 36 bases in frame from the first base. The germline V gene provides CDR1 SQVTM and CDR2 ANQGSEA. The paper as a whole reports these results and caveats: Clones that contracted from day 15 to 85 showed balanced CD4/CD8 phenotypes, whereas a second wave of clones that expanded from day 15 to 37 leaned towards CD4+. Some responding clones were detected in pre-infection memory, which suggested that pre-existing cross-reactive memory T cells had joined the SARS-CoV-2 response. SARS-CoV-2 specificity was not confirmed for the second-wave clones peaking on day 37. Contracting CD4+ clones appeared mostly in the CM and EM memory subsets, whereas CD8+ clones were enriched in EMRA. The study covered only a couple of mild cases, and larger cohorts including severe cases with pre-infection samples were considered necessary.

The V and J segments used are TRBV29-1 and TRBJ2-7, with the D segment identity uncertain. The receptor's source is an adult woman who had mild COVID-19 (a few samples of this study predate the infection). The sample titles of this study are shuffled in the database, so cell type and time point are left out; the donor was told from shared clones. Specimen: PBMCs or a T cell subset sorted from them (not recorded which). The CDR3: CSVEEPGYEQYF. The sequence in DNA is TGCAGCGTTGAAGAACCCGGATACGAGCAGTACTTC.